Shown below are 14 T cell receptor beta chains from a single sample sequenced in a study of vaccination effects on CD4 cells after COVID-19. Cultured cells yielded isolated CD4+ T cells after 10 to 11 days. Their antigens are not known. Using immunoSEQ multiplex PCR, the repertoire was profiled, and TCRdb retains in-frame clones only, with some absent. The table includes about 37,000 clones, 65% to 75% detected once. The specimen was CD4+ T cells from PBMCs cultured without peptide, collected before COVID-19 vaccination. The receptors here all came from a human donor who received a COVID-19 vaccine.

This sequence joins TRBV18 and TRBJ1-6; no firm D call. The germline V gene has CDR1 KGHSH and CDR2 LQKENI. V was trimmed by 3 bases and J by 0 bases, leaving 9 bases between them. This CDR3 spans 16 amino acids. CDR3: CASSPQQSSYNSPLHF. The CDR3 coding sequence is TGTGCCAGCTCACCTCAACAGAGCTCCTATAATTCACCCCTCCACTTT.

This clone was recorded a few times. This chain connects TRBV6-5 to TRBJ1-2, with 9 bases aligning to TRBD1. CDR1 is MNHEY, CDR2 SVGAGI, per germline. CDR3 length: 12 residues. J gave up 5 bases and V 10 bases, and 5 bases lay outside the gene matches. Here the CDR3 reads CATRQGGYGYTF. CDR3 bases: TGTGCCACCAGACAGGGGGGATATGGCTACACCTTC.

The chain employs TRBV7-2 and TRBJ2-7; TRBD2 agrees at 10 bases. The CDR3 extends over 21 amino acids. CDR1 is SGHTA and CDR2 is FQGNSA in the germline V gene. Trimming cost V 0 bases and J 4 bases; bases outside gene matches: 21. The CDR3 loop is CASSLALPGLARYGGGYEQYF. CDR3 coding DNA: TGTGCCAGCAGCTTAGCGCTCCCGGGACTAGCGCGATATGGTGGGGGATACGAGCAGTACTTC.

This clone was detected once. The CDR3 protein is CASSQDRQEPTTQYF. The DNA of the CDR3 is TGCGCCAGCAGCCAAGATCGCCAGGAACCTACGACGCAGTACTTC. V is TRBV4-3 and J is TRBJ2-7; the D is unclear. Per the germline V gene, CDR1 is LGHNA and CDR2 is YSLEER. CDR3 length: 15 amino acids. Trimming stripped 0 bases from V and 9 bases from J, with 18 bases between.

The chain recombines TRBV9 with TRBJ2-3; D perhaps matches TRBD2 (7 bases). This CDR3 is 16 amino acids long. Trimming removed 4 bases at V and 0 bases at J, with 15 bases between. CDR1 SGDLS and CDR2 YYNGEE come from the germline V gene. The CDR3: CASSPLAGASTDTQYF. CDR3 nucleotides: TGTGCCAGCAGCCCCCTGGCGGGGGCTAGCACAGATACGCAGTATTTT.

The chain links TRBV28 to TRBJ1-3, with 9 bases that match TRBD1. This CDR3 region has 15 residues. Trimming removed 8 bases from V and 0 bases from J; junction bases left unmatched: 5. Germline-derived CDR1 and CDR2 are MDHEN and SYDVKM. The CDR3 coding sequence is TGTGCCAGCGAAGACAGGGGGGACTCTGGAAACACCATATATTTT. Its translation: CASEDRGDSGNTIYF. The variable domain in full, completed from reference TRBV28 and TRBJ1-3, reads DVKVTQSSRYLVKRTGEKVFLECVQDMDHENMFWYRQDPGLGLRLIYFSYDVKMKEKGDIPEGYSVSREKKERFSLILESASTNQTSMYLCASEDRGDSGNTIYFGEGSWLTVV.

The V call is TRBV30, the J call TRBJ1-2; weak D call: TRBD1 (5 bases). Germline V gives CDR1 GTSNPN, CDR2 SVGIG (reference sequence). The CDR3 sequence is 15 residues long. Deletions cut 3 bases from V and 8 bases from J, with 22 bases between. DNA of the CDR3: TGTGCCTGGAGCTTGGTTGCCCGGGGGGGGAAAGGCTACACCTTC. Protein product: CAWSLVARGGKGYTF.

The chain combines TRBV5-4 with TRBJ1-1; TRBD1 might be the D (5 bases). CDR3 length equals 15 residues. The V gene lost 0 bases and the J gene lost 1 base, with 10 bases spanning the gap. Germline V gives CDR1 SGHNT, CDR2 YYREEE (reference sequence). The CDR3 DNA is TGTGCCAGCAGCTTGGCCGAGGGGAGGAACACTGAAGCTTTCTTT. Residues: CASSLAEGRNTEAFF. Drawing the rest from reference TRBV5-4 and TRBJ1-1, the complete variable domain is ETGVTQSPTHLIKTRGQQVTLRCSSQSGHNTVSWYQQALGQGPQFIFQYYREEENGRGNFPPRFSGLQFPNYSSELNVNALELDDSALYLCASSLAEGRNTEAFFGQGTRLTVV.

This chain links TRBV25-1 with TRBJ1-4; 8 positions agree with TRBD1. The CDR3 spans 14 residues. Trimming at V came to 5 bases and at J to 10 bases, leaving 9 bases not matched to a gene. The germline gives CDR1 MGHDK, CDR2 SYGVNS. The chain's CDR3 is CASSLTGETGKLFF. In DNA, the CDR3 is TGTGCCAGCAGTCTGACAGGGGAGACCGGAAAACTGTTTTTT.

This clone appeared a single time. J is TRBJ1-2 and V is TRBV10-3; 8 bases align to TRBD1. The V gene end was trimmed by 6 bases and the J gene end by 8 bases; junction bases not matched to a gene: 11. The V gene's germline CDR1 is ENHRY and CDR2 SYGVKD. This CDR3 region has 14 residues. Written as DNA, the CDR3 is TGTGCCATCAGGCCTGGACAGGGAGGAGGCGGCTACACCTTC. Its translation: CAIRPGQGGGGYTF.

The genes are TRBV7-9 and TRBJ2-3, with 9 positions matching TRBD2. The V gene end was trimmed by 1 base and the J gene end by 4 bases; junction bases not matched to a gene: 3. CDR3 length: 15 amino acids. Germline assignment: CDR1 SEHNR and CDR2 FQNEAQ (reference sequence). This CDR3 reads CASSLDGGGADTQYF. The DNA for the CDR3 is TGTGCCAGCAGCTTAGACGGCGGGGGGGCAGATACGCAGTATTTT.

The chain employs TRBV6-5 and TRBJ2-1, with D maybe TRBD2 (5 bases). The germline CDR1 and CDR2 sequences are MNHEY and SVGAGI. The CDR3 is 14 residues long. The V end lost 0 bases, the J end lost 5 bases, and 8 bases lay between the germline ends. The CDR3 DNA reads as TGTGCCAGCAGTTACTCACTAGGAAACAATGAGCAGTTCTTC. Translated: CASSYSLGNNEQFF.

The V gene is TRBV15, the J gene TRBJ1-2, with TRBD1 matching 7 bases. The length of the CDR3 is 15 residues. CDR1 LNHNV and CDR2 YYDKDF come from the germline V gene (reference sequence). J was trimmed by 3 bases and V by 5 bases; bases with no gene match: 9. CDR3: CATSPREGAYYGYTF. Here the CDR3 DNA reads TGTGCCACCAGCCCCCGGGAGGGGGCATACTATGGCTACACCTTC.

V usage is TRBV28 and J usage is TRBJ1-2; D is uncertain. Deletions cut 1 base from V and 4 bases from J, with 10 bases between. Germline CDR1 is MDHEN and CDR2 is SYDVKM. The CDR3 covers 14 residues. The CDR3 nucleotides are TGTGCCAGCAGTTTATATACAGCGCCCTATGGCTACACCTTC. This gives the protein CASSLYTAPYGYTF.